This T cell receptor (beta chain) was sequenced for a study of cytomegalovirus exposure and HLA in healthy donors. Turning to the study itself: A prior study identified over 100 million unique TCR beta sequences from roughly 180 million T cells. Broader study findings: Later analysis placed DRB1 highest and HLA-C lowest in TCR association rates, which differed by HLA locus.

This PCR relied on a set of 60 Vbeta primers and 13 Jbeta primers. The data were produced by immunoSEQ multiplex PCR, yet TCRdb's version contains in-frame clones alone and is incomplete. The listing contains some 200,000 clones. Regarding this clone: Its antigen is unidentified.

Input material: PBMCs. This receptor was obtained from a boy aged 5-17 years in good health and CMV-seronegative.

The CDR3 DNA reads TGTGCCAGCAGCTTCGGGACAGGAAGAGACGCTTTCTTT. Translated: CASSFGTGRDAFF. The rearrangement joins TRBV13 to TRBJ1-1; TRBD1 matches at 8 bases. The CDR3 length is 13 residues. The germline CDR1 and CDR2 sequences are PRHDT and FYEKMQ (reference sequence). V lost 3 bases and J lost 11; bases outside the gene matches: 8.